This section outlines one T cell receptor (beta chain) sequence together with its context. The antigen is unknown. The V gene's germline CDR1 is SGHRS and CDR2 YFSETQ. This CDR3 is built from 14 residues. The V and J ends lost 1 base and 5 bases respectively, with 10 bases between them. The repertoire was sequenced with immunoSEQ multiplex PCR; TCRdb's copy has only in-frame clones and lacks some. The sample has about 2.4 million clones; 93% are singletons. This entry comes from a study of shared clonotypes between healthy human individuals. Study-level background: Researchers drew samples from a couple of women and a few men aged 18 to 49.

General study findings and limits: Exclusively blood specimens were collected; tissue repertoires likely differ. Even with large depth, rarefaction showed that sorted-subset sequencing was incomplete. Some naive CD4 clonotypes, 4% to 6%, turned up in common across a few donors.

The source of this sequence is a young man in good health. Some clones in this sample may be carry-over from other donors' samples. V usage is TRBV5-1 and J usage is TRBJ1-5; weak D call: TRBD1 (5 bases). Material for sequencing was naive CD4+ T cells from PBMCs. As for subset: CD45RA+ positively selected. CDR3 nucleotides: TGCGCCAGCAGCTTGAACAAAGGGGATCAGCCCCAGCATTTT. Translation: CASSLNKGDQPQHF. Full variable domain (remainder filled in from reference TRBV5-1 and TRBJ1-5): KAGVTQTPRYLIKTRGQQVTLSCSPISGHRSVSWYQQTPGQGLQFLFEYFSETQRNKGNFPGRFSGRQFSNSRSEMNVSTLELGDSALYLCASSLNKGDQPQHFGDGTRLSIL.